The 8 T cell receptor beta chains in this list originate from one sample, sequenced in a study of T cell responses to AZD1222 COVID-19 vaccine. Profiled with immunoSEQ multiplex PCR; TCRdb holds only in-frame clones, not every one. The data show more than 100,000 clones, 80% to 90% seen once. This specimen was peripheral blood, taken on day 0 of AZD1222 vaccination. All receptors derive from an adult in good health.

The V call is TRBV6-1, the J call TRBJ2-3, with D maybe TRBD2 (6 bases). Looked up from germline, CDR1 is MNHNS and CDR2 is SASEGT. The germline V and J ends were trimmed by 1 base and 5 bases, with 19 bases remaining between them. The CDR3 extends over 17 amino acids. CDR3: CASSEGRDPKVGDTQYF. As DNA, the CDR3 is TGTGCCAGCAGTGAAGGGCGGGACCCGAAGGTGGGAGATACGCAGTATTTT.

The CDR3 nucleotides read TGTGCCAGCAGCATCGACCGGGTGGCCTATGGCTACACCTTC. The encoded protein is CASSIDRVAYGYTF. This chain connects TRBV2 to TRBJ1-2, with D uncertain. V was pared by 6 bases and J by 4 bases, with 15 bases between. The germline gives CDR1 SNHLY, CDR2 FYNNEI. The CDR3 has 14 residues.

The chain recombines TRBV15 with TRBJ2-5; no reliable D call. Trimming shortened V by 5 bases and J by 3 bases, and 10 bases separated the two germline ends. The CDR3 is 13 residues long. Germline V gene data show CDR1 as LNHNV and CDR2 as YYDKDF (reference sequence). Here the CDR3 DNA reads TGTGCCACCAGCTTCCGTCTAGAAGAGACCCAGTACTTC. Translated: CATSFRLEETQYF.

This chain connects TRBV19 to TRBJ2-1, with D perhaps being TRBD1 or TRBD2 (7 bases each). Trimming stripped 7 bases from V and 5 bases from J, with 15 bases between. Germline V gene data show CDR1 as LNHDA and CDR2 as SQIVND (reference sequence). The CDR3 extends over 14 amino acids. The CDR3 DNA is TGTGCCAGTAATGAACAGGGGACTAACAATGAGCAGTTCTTC. It yields the protein CASNEQGTNNEQFF.

The V gene is TRBV5-1, the J gene TRBJ2-1; 11 positions agree with TRBD2. The CDR3 loop spans 16 amino acids. The V segment lost 0 bases and the J segment 3 bases; nucleotides outside the gene matches: 2. The germline gives CDR1 SGHRS, CDR2 YFSETQ. CDR3 in DNA: TGCGCCAGCAGCTTGGGACTAGCGGGGTTCTACAATGAGCAGTTCTTC. Protein product: CASSLGLAGFYNEQFF.

The chain uses TRBV25-1 and TRBJ2-1, with TRBD1 as a possible D gene (6 bases). V was shortened by 6 bases and J by 8 bases, with 23 bases between the two germline ends. In germline, CDR1 is MGHDK, CDR2 SYGVNS. The CDR3 extends over 16 amino acids. CDR3 region: CASRAQSGESLYEQFF. The CDR3, as DNA: TGTGCCAGCAGAGCCCAGTCAGGGGAATCCTTATATGAGCAGTTCTTC.

CDR3 nucleotides: TGTGCCAGCAGTTTACTAGACAATTCACCCCTCCACTTT. Translated: CASSLLDNSPLHF. The chain employs TRBV27 and TRBJ1-6; D call uncertain. Trimming took 2 bases from V and 7 from J, leaving 6 bases between them. Looked up from germline, CDR1 is MNHEY and CDR2 is SMNVEV (reference sequence). The CDR3 runs to 13 residues.

This clone appeared a single time. The genes are TRBV18 and TRBJ2-7; 8 bases agree with TRBD1. CDR3 length: 14 amino acids. The V and J ends lost 3 bases and 2 bases, in that order; junction bases with no gene match: 3. Germline V lookup: CDR1 KGHSH, CDR2 LQKENI. The CDR3 region is CASSPWTGTYEQYF. Here the CDR3 DNA reads TGTGCCAGCTCACCTTGGACAGGGACCTACGAGCAGTACTTC.